A selection of T cell receptor beta chains follows, all from one sample in a study of OX40 agonist ivuxolimab in advanced cancers. Using immunoSEQ multiplex PCR, the repertoire was profiled, and TCRdb retains in-frame clones only, with some absent. The table shows under 60,000 clones, with around 86% occurring only once. Sequenced material: CD4+ or CD8+ T cells sorted from blood, taken in a trial of the OX40 agonist ivuxolimab. These receptors were obtained from an adult with an advanced solid tumor such as melanoma, head and neck, liver or kidney cancer. Both conserved end residues are part of each CDR3. The D gene is left open where the match is weak. Rows may omit the clone size; those that give it use once, few, many or a size class.

TRBV19	TRBJ1-2	-	-	TGTGCCAGTATCCTCGGTGGGACTTCTTATGGCTACACCTTC	CASILGGTSYGYTF
TRBV27	TRBJ1-6	TRBD1	-	TGTGCCAGCAGTTCGACCCCGGGACAGATGAGCTCCTATAATTCACCCCTCCACTTT	CASSSTPGQMSSYNSPLHF
TRBV27	TRBJ2-1	-	-	TGTGCCAGCAGTTTGCAGGGGCGAAATGAGCAGTTCTTC	CASSLQGRNEQFF
TRBV27	TRBJ1-6	-	-	TGTGCCAGCAGTTTATTGAAGGCAGATTCACCCCTCCACTTT	CASSLLKADSPLHF
TRBV9	TRBJ2-2	-	once	TGTGCCAGCAGCGTAGTGGCCGGGGAGCTGTTTTTT	CASSVVAGELFF
TRBV29-1	TRBJ1-1	-	-	TGCAGCGTTGACTGGGAGGGGTGGATGAACACTGAAGCTTTCTTT	CSVDWEGWMNTEAFF
TRBV6-6	TRBJ2-7	-	-	TGTGCCAGCAGTTACGGAGGACCCCGAGGGTTGTACGAGCAGTACTTC	CASSYGGPRGLYEQYF
TRBV7-6	TRBJ2-6	-	-	TGTGCCAGCAGCTTAGGTTTTGCAGCAACAATCTCTGGGGCCAACGTCCTGACTTTC	CASSLGFAATISGANVLTF
TRBV28	TRBJ2-1	-	-	TGTGCCAGCAGTTTCCCACTAGAAGTACGCAATGGGCAGTTCTTC	CASSFPLEVRNGQFF
TRBV18	TRBJ2-7	-	medium-sized	TGTGCCAGCTCACTTGCCGGGACTTCCCACGAGCAGTACTTC	CASSLAGTSHEQYF
TRBV7-9	TRBJ2-1	TRBD2	once	TGTGCCAGCAGCCCCCCACTAGCGAAAGACTACAATGAGCAGTTCTTC	CASSPPLAKDYNEQFF
TRBV30	TRBJ2-5	-	once	TGTGCCTGGAGTACGCCTCCCTGGGAGACCCAGTACTTC	CAWSTPPWETQYF
TRBV4-1	TRBJ2-1	-	-	TGCGCCAGCAGCCCCCGTCCTGTGGGGAGTTGGAATGAGCAGTTCTTC	CASSPRPVGSWNEQFF
TRBV2	TRBJ1-1	-	-	TGTGCCAGGGACCGGGGGGGACGGAACACTGAAGCTTTCTTT	CARDRGGRNTEAFF
TRBV27	TRBJ2-7	-	-	TGTGCCAGCAGTTTAATAGGGGGCTACGAGCAGTACTTC	CASSLIGGYEQYF
TRBV5-6	TRBJ2-1	TRBD2	-	TGTGCCAGCAGGTTTAAAGCGGGGGGGCGCAATGAGCAGTTCTTC	CASRFKAGGRNEQFF
TRBV9	TRBJ2-7	TRBD2	many	TGTGCCAGCAGCGTCTCAGGGACTAGCTCCTACGAGCAGTACTTC	CASSVSGTSSYEQYF
TRBV6-1	TRBJ1-4	TRBD1	-	TGTGCCAGCAGTGCGCAGGGGGCTAATGAAAAACTGTTTTTT	CASSAQGANEKLFF
TRBV2	TRBJ1-4	-	-	TGTGCCAGCAGTGAGTGGGGCAGCGGGAGATATGAAAAACTGTTTTTT	CASSEWGSGRYEKLFF
TRBV6-6	TRBJ1-3	-	-	TGTGCCAGCAGTTACCTCACCTCTGGAAACACCATATATTTT	CASSYLTSGNTIYF
TRBV5-6	TRBJ1-2	-	-	TGTGCCAGCAGCTTGGTTTACCGGCAGGGGATCAGCTCGTATGGCTACACCTTC	CASSLVYRQGISSYGYTF
TRBV7-9	TRBJ1-1	TRBD1	-	TGTGCCAGCAGCGCCCCGACAGGGGGAAACACTGAAGCTTTCTTT	CASSAPTGGNTEAFF
TRBV28	TRBJ2-5	TRBD2	once	TGTGCCAGCAGTAACAAGCGGGAGGAGGAGACCCAGTACTTC	CASSNKREEETQYF
TRBV7-9	TRBJ2-1	-	-	TGTGCCAGCAGCTCGGACAGAATAGATGAGCAGTTCTTC	CASSSDRIDEQFF
TRBV27	TRBJ2-3	TRBD2	-	TGTGCCAGCAGTCCCGGGACTAGCGGGGCTAGCACAGATACGCAGTATTTT	CASSPGTSGASTDTQYF
TRBV27	TRBJ2-3	-	-	TGTGCCAGCAGTTTAGGCACCCGCCCCACAGATACGCAGTATTTT	CASSLGTRPTDTQYF
TRBV4-1	TRBJ2-7	TRBD1	-	TGCGCCAGCAGCGCTTCCGACAGGGGATACTACGAGCAGTACTTC	CASSASDRGYYEQYF
TRBV5-1	TRBJ1-2	-	-	TGCGCCAGCAGCTTCTTCGGGGGTGCCTTAGCTAACTATGGCTACACCTTC	CASSFFGGALANYGYTF
TRBV29-1	TRBJ2-7	TRBD1	-	TGCAGCGTCCTGACAGGGTTACACTACGAGCAGTACTTC	CSVLTGLHYEQYF
TRBV6-5	TRBJ2-1	-	once	TGTGCCAGCAACCGAGGGGGAAATGAGCAGTTCTTC	CASNRGGNEQFF
TRBV12-5	TRBJ2-7	-	-	TGTGCTAGTGGTTCGGGCTACGAGCAGTACTTC	CASGSGYEQYF
TRBV27	TRBJ2-1	-	once	TGTGCCAGCAGGCCGCCCGGGACCCGTGGGTATGAGCAGTTCTTC	CASRPPGTRGYEQFF
TRBV5-1	TRBJ2-1	-	-	TGCGCCAGCAGCTTTGAGGGGGTGCAGTTCTTC	CASSFEGVQFF
TRBV11-3	TRBJ2-7	-	medium-sized	TGTGCCAGCAGCATTGTAGCGTTATCAGGACACGAGCAGTACTTC	CASSIVALSGHEQYF
TRBV9	TRBJ1-1	-	few	TGTGCCAGCGGGGTTGGTTCCGCTGAAGCTTTCTTT	CASGVGSAEAFF
TRBV7-9	TRBJ1-2	-	-	TGTGCCAGCAGCTTTGAGGGGGGTAGCTATGGCTACACCTTC	CASSFEGGSYGYTF
TRBV20-1	TRBJ1-2	TRBD1	-	TGCAGCCCCAGGGGGCCGGATGGCTACACCTTC	CSPRGPDGYTF